The 25 T cell receptor beta chains in this list originate from one sample, sequenced in a study of PD-1 blockade in classical Hodgkin lymphoma. As to time point: cycle 4 day 1 (C4D1), after five to seven weeks of nivolumab. There was relapse after autologous stem cell transplantation in every patient, and there was variation in brentuximab vedotin exposure. Produced via immunoSEQ multiplex PCR; TCRdb's table is partial and in-frame only. The sample includes approximately 110,000 clones, approximately 89% seen only once; the top ten take under 20%. Source: peripheral blood mononuclear cells (PBMCs), taken before the fourth cycle of nivolumab. Receptors were obtained from a human donor with classical Hodgkin lymphoma.

J is TRBJ1-1 and V is TRBV5-4, with D tentatively TRBD1 (6 bases). The CDR3 consists of 15 residues. V was trimmed by 7 bases and J by 1 base, leaving 17 bases between them. CDR1 and CDR2 (germline): SGHNT, YYREEE (reference sequence). CDR3 sequence (DNA): TGTGCCAGCCTTTACGAGGGGGGGACGAACACTGAAGCTTTCTTT. Its protein is CASLYEGGTNTEAFF.

The gene calls are TRBV27 and TRBJ2-3; 9 bases align to TRBD2. Germline lookup yields CDR1 MNHEY and CDR2 SMNVEV (reference sequence). J gave up 3 bases and V 5 bases, and 3 bases lay outside the gene matches. CDR3 length: 14 amino acids. Here the CDR3 DNA reads TGTGCCAGCAGTGGGCTAGCGGGGACAGATACGCAGTATTTT. Encoded protein: CASSGLAGTDTQYF.

The chain recombines TRBV9 with TRBJ2-1; 12 nucleotides line up with TRBD2. Trimming at V came to 4 bases and at J to 9 bases, leaving 5 bases not matched to a gene. The CDR3 is made up of 14 amino acids. From germline, CDR1 is SGDLS and CDR2 YYNGEE. CDR3 nucleotides: TGTGCCAGCAGCCGAAAACTAGCGGGAGGTGAGCAGTTCTTC. It codes for CASSRKLAGGEQFF.

This sequence joins TRBV27 and TRBJ2-3, with D perhaps matching TRBD2 (6 bases). CDR3 length equals 12 residues. Between the trimmed V and J ends, which lost 6 bases and 4 bases, there was a span of 8 bases. Germline V CDR1 and CDR2: MNHEY, SMNVEV (reference sequence). CDR3 sequence reads: CASRGLSDTQYF. CDR3 DNA sequence: TGTGCCAGCAGGGGACTTTCAGATACGCAGTATTTT.

V gene TRBV6-5 combines with J gene TRBJ1-1; possible D gene TRBD1, 6 bases. The CDR3 covers 14 residues. Trimming stripped 7 bases from V and 0 bases from J, with 12 bases between. Per germline, CDR1 MNHEY and CDR2 SVGAGI. The CDR3 bases are TGTGCCAGCATCAAGGACAGCTTGAACACTGAAGCTTTCTTT. It codes for CASIKDSLNTEAFF.

This clone has a single count. This chain links TRBV6-1 with TRBJ1-2; possibly TRBD1 for D (6 bases). The CDR3 is made up of 15 amino acids. V lost 3 bases, J lost 7 bases, and 18 bases lay in between. The germline V gene has CDR1 MNHNS and CDR2 SASEGT. The CDR3 spells CASSEIQGRRAGYTF. The DNA of the CDR3 is TGTGCCAGCAGTGAGATCCAGGGGCGACGAGCTGGCTACACCTTC.

The V call is TRBV29-1, the J call TRBJ1-1; possible D gene TRBD1, 6 bases. Germline CDR1 SQVTM, CDR2 ANQGSEA. This CDR3 has 15 amino acids. With 0 bases removed from V and 5 bases from J, the gap between germline ends came to 16 bases. The CDR3 DNA is TGCAGCGTTGAAGAAGTAATTAACAGGGTTACTGAAGCTTTCTTT. Translating it yields CSVEEVINRVTEAFF.

The genes are TRBV30 and TRBJ2-1; TRBD2 agrees at 7 bases. Per germline, CDR1 GTSNPN and CDR2 SVGIG (reference sequence). The CDR3 sequence is 13 residues long. The V segment lost 0 bases and the J segment 9 bases; nucleotides outside the gene matches: 5. CDR3 loop: CAWSVSPGGEQFF. DNA of the CDR3: TGTGCCTGGAGTGTAAGTCCGGGAGGTGAGCAGTTCTTC.

The V call is TRBV30, the J call TRBJ2-7, with D hard to call. V was shortened by 0 bases and J by 5 bases, with 14 bases between the two germline ends. The CDR3 spans 14 residues. CDR1 is GTSNPN and CDR2 is SVGIG in the germline V gene (reference sequence). CDR3 region: CAWSVLLPGNEQYF. The CDR3 region has the DNA TGTGCCTGGAGTGTACTTCTCCCCGGCAACGAGCAGTACTTC. Together with reference TRBV30 and TRBJ2-7, the CDR3 gives the full variable domain: SQTIHQWPATLVQPVGSPLSLECTVEGTSNPNLYWYRQAAGRGLQLLFYSVGIGQISSEVPQNLSASRPQDRQFILSSKKLLLSDSGFYLCAWSVLLPGNEQYFGPGTRLTVT.

The chain links TRBV5-5 to TRBJ2-7, with TRBD2 identical over 8 bases. There are 16 residues in the CDR3. CDR1 is SGHKS and CDR2 is YYEKEE in the germline V gene (reference sequence). Losses at the gene ends were 4 bases for V and 2 bases for J; bases not matched to a gene: 11. The CDR3 DNA is TGTGCCAGCAGCCGCTTCGGGACTAGGGACACCTACGAGCAGTACTTC. It yields the protein CASSRFGTRDTYEQYF.

V gene TRBV18 combines with J gene TRBJ2-7; TRBD2 aligns across 7 bases. The CDR3 has 14 residues. Germline V gene sequence: CDR1 KGHSH, CDR2 LQKENI. The V segment lost 0 bases and the J segment 4 bases; nucleotides outside the gene matches: 3. In DNA form, the CDR3 reads TGTGCCAGCTCACCACCGGGACTACAGTACGAGCAGTACTTC. This translates into CASSPPGLQYEQYF.

The genes are TRBV19 and TRBJ2-4, with D hard to call. The CDR3 is made up of 19 amino acids. Germline CDR1 reads LNHDA; CDR2 reads SQIVND (reference sequence). The V gene lost 2 bases and the J gene lost 6 bases, with 26 bases spanning the gap. The CDR3 bases are TGTGCCAGTAGTATATATTACTTGGGTACACACGAAAACGTAAACATTCAGTACTTC. It is translated as CASSIYYLGTHENVNIQYF.

This clone was seen more than once but under ten times. The chain has TRBV28 and TRBJ2-7; TRBD1 might be the D (5 bases). Germline V gives CDR1 MDHEN, CDR2 SYDVKM. The CDR3 covers 14 residues. V lost 4 bases and J 1 base, leaving 11 bases between the germline ends. The CDR3 is CASSSRQRSYEQYF. The CDR3 region has the DNA TGTGCCAGCAGTTCTCGACAGCGATCCTACGAGCAGTACTTC.

The chain links TRBV9 to TRBJ2-1; 12 bases are shared with TRBD2. Germline CDR1 SGDLS, CDR2 YYNGEE. V gave up 0 bases and J gave up 8 bases; unmatched junction bases: 15. This CDR3 has 19 residues. Here the CDR3 reads CASSVEPMELAGGPDEQFF. The CDR3 coding sequence is TGTGCCAGCAGCGTAGAGCCGATGGAGCTAGCGGGAGGGCCCGATGAGCAGTTCTTC. The complete variable domain, with remaining parts taken from reference TRBV9 and TRBJ2-1, reads DSGVTQTPKHLITATGQRVTLRCSPRSGDLSVYWYQQSLDQGLQFLIQYYNGEERAKGNILERFSAQQFPDLHSELNLSSLELGDSALYFCASSVEPMELAGGPDEQFFGPGTRLTVL.

V is TRBV20-1 and J is TRBJ1-2; perhaps TRBD1 as D (6 bases). Germline-derived CDR1 and CDR2 are DFQATT and SNEGSKA (reference sequence). CDR3 length: 11 residues. V lost 5 bases, J lost 10 bases, and 14 bases lay in between. Here the CDR3 reads CSAPVGGAYTF. For the CDR3, the DNA is TGCAGTGCTCCCGTTGGGGGGGCCTACACCTTC.

This chain joins TRBV7-9 and TRBJ2-7; 7 positions agree with TRBD1. Germline values: CDR1 SEHNR, CDR2 FQNEAQ (reference sequence). The J segment lost 3 bases and the V segment lost 0 bases, leaving 8 bases of the junction unmatched. The CDR3 loop spans 16 amino acids. CDR3 sequence reads: CASSLAGTVRDYEQYF. Here the CDR3 DNA reads TGTGCCAGCAGCTTAGCGGGGACAGTGAGGGACTACGAGCAGTACTTC. The full variable domain, in which reference TRBV7-9 and TRBJ2-7 provide the parts outside the CDR3, is DTGVSQNPRHKITKRGQNVTFRCDPISEHNRLYWYRQTLGQGPEFLTYFQNEAQLEKSRLLSDRFSAERPKGSFSTLEIQRTEQGDSAMYLCASSLAGTVRDYEQYFGPGTRLTVT.

The CDR3 DNA follows: TGCAGCGTTGTATGGAGGGGAGAGACCCAGTACTTC. Its translation is CSVVWRGETQYF. The chain carries TRBV29-1 and TRBJ2-5, with D maybe TRBD2 (6 bases). The CDR3 sequence is 12 residues long. The germline V gene encodes CDR1 SQVTM and CDR2 ANQGSEA. The V end lost 4 bases, the J end lost 4 bases, and 10 bases lay between the germline ends. Looking up the rest from reference TRBV29-1 and TRBJ2-5 gives the full variable domain: SAVISQKPSRDICQRGTSLTIQCQVDSQVTMMFWYRQQPGQSLTLIATANQGSEATYESGFVIDKFPISRPNLTFSTLTVSNMSPEDSSIYLCSVVWRGETQYFGPGTRLLVL.

The chain joins TRBV7-9 to TRBJ2-6; no definite D call. Looked up from germline, CDR1 is SEHNR and CDR2 is FQNEAQ (reference sequence). V was trimmed by 5 bases and J by 0 bases, leaving 8 bases between them. The CDR3 length is 15 residues. The CDR3 DNA reads TGTGCCAGCAGCCTGACCTTCTCTGGGGCCAACGTCCTGACTTTC. Translated: CASSLTFSGANVLTF.

The chain links TRBV7-8 to TRBJ2-3; D is ambiguous. Trimming removed 1 base at V and 6 bases at J, with 8 bases between. The CDR3 spans 13 residues. In germline, CDR1 is SGHVS, CDR2 FQNEAQ. CDR3 in amino acids: CASSLDGKDTQYF. The CDR3 DNA sequence: TGTGCCAGCAGCTTAGATGGAAAGGATACGCAGTATTTT.

The V gene is TRBV19, the J gene TRBJ1-1, with D possibly TRBD1 on 5 matching bases. The CDR3 has 16 residues. Looked up from germline, CDR1 is LNHDA and CDR2 is SQIVND (reference sequence). V lost 7 bases and J 8 bases, leaving 26 bases between the germline ends. The chain's CDR3 is CASTPRGLGGEPEAFF. CDR3 in DNA: TGTGCCAGTACCCCCCGAGGCTTGGGGGGGGAACCGGAAGCTTTCTTT.

The genes are TRBV7-2 and TRBJ1-2; TRBD1 matches at 10 bases. V was clipped by 5 bases and J by 6 bases; unmatched bases: 3. Germline CDR1 SGHTA, CDR2 FQGNSA. The CDR3 length is 13 residues. The chain's CDR3 is CASSTGQGDGYTF. The CDR3 region has the DNA TGTGCCAGCAGCACCGGACAGGGGGATGGCTACACCTTC.

This chain connects TRBV5-4 to TRBJ2-1, with 9 bases aligning to TRBD1. V shed 4 bases, J shed 1 base, and the junction held 6 bases outside the gene matches. The CDR3 is 16 amino acids. Germline CDR1 is SGHNT and CDR2 is YYREEE (reference sequence). The CDR3 DNA reads as TGTGCCAGCAGCCCGCCGGGACAGGGATCCTACAATGAGCAGTTCTTC. This encodes CASSPPGQGSYNEQFF.

This clone came up once. V is TRBV7-2 and J is TRBJ2-1; the D gene is possibly TRBD1 (5 bases). The V gene lost 2 bases and the J gene lost 9 bases, with 17 bases spanning the gap. The length of the CDR3 is 15 residues. Per the germline V gene, CDR1 is SGHTA and CDR2 is FQGNSA. As DNA, the CDR3 is TGTGCCAGCAGCTTATCACCCCAGGGTACCGCTGAGCAGTTCTTC. This codes for CASSLSPQGTAEQFF.

The V and J genes are TRBV2 and TRBJ1-5; 7 bases align to TRBD1. The J segment lost 0 bases and the V segment lost 3 bases, leaving 2 bases of the junction unmatched. This CDR3 spans 15 amino acids. Germline V gene lookup returns CDR1 SNHLY and CDR2 FYNNEI. CDR3 protein: CASSDEGASNQPQHF. In DNA, the CDR3 is TGTGCCAGCAGTGACGAGGGGGCTAGCAATCAGCCCCAGCATTTT.

The CDR3 spells CASRLFGGNQPQHF. CDR3 DNA sequence: TGTGCCAGCAGACTTTTTGGGGGCAATCAGCCCCAGCATTTT. V and J are TRBV6-6 and TRBJ1-5; D is unresolved. V dropped 6 bases and J dropped 2 bases, with 11 bases sitting between them. In germline, CDR1 is MNHNY, CDR2 SVGAGI (reference sequence). This CDR3 spans 14 amino acids.